Given below is one T cell receptor (beta chain) in context. The antigen it recognizes is unknown. No base quality values were provided; no much bigger clone lies one nucleotide off. At one collaborating source in Seattle, patients were enrolled during active infection and were followed longitudinally through the course of disease. Whole blood was collected in K2EDTA tubes by collaborating institutions according to the institutions' own protocols. Collaborator samples were shipped for TCRbeta analysis as frozen whole blood, isolated PBMCs, or DNA extracted from either sample type. Trimming at the junction amounts to 0 bases on V and 0 bases on J, and the germline ends lie 6 bases apart. Measured from the cysteine to the phenylalanine, the CDR3 is 15 residues long. Only the CDR3 portion is preserved as DNA: 45 bases, with reading frame beginning at the first base. The germline V gene (reference sequence) supplies CDR1 LGHDT and CDR2 YNNKEL.

The data stem from a study of blood T cell repertoires in COVID-19 (TCRdb year 2020). In terms of the full investigation: Samples from collaborators originated in the United States, Italy and Spain and spanned both the acute and convalescent phases of COVID-19. The material from the prospective study consisted of cDNA or gDNA derived from T cells, B-cell-depleted T cells, or PBMCs. The dataset comprised deeply sampled blood TCRbeta repertoires from subjects exposed to, actively infected with, or recovered from COVID-19. The repertoires were released in a freely available public database meant as a resource for research on the immune response to SARS-CoV-2. The samples were drawn from the first 160 participants of the ongoing ImmuneRACE study and from 1,200 or so subjects provided by 6 global collaborators. A de-identified subject ID, COVID-19 status, age in years and sex were almost always included in the sample metadata. Where available, HLA class I and class II types were taken from metadata supplied by the sample provider and were not determined by assay-based typing.

The research as a whole found: How much clinical and demographic metadata was included differed by source and by participant, and the metadata was provided uncurated.

TCRbeta CDR3 regions were amplified from genomic DNA by means of the immunoSEQ Assay, a bias-controlled multiplex PCR. For the original study's pipeline: Nucleated cell counts per sample were estimated from amplification of reference gene primers within the assay. Sequence reads were collapsed and filtered to measure the absolute abundance of every unique TCRbeta CDR3 rearrangement. For each sample, productive Simpson clonality was calculated by taking the square root of Simpson's diversity index across productive rearrangements. Imported from immuneACCESS, the table was reduced by TCRdb to in-frame sequences with V and J called. These copies leave out some clones; in studies compared against another copy, an unresolved V gene accounts for under half, and the cause of the remainder is not known. The V and J calls and clone size are taken from that table; D and trimming were inferred from the DNA. Recorded for this sample are roughly 190,000 clones; 70% to 90% of them occurred a single time. 9.5% to 12% of the sample rests with the top ten.

Sequenced material: peripheral blood. The TCR was taken from a woman aged 55-69 years with COVID-19, enrolled during active disease. The chain couples TRBV3-1 (or the pseudogene TRBV3-2) to TRBJ2-1; the D segment could be TRBD2, given 5 matching bases. Here is the DNA: TGTGCCAGCAGCCAAGATGGACTCTCCTACAATGAGCAGTTCTTC. The translation is CASSQDGLSYNEQFF.